This T cell receptor (beta chain) was profiled in a study of cytomegalovirus exposure and HLA in healthy donors. Germline values: CDR1 SNHLY, CDR2 FYNNEI. Trimming removed 1 base at V and 0 bases at J, with 4 bases between. There are 14 residues in the CDR3. PCR employed 60 Vbeta and 13 Jbeta primers. Profiled with immunoSEQ multiplex PCR; TCRdb holds only in-frame clones, not every one. This sample has about 140,000 clones, with about four fifths found just once. The receptor was isolated from a woman in her thirties or forties in good health and CMV-seronegative. The chain combines TRBV2 with TRBJ1-3; D ambiguous. The sequencing sample was made of PBMCs. CDR3 nucleotides: TGTGCCAGCAGTGAAGGTAGCTCTGGAAACACCATATATTTT. It specifies CASSEGSSGNTIYF.